This T cell receptor beta chain is from a study of cytomegalovirus exposure and HLA in healthy donors. Both 60 Vbeta primers and 13 Jbeta primers went into the PCR. The repertoire was sequenced with immunoSEQ multiplex PCR; TCRdb's copy has only in-frame clones and lacks some. The sample yields fewer than 250,000 clones, more than 75% seen once. The CDR3 runs 14 residues. Germline V gene data show CDR1 as SGHVS and CDR2 as FQNEAQ. V was trimmed by 4 bases and J by 2 bases, leaving 9 bases between them. The sequence was obtained from a man aged 35 to 55 in good health and CMV-seropositive. The chain combines TRBV7-8 with TRBJ2-1; weak D call: TRBD1 (5 bases). Sequencing input: PBMCs. CDR3: CASSSQEPYNEQFF. The CDR3 coding sequence is TGTGCCAGCAGCTCACAGGAGCCCTACAATGAGCAGTTCTTC.